Below, 23 T cell receptor beta chains from the same sample are listed, as sequenced in a study of T-cell reconstitution after alpha-beta-depleted transplantation in children. This sample's TCRbeta library carried unique molecular identifier barcodes. TCRdb redid the calling of the PCR reads with MiXCR, one entry per CDR3 protein. The table includes 300,000 to 400,000 distinct CDR3 sequences, around 15% detected once. The source material was PBMCs, mostly from graft donor cells, sampled 360 days after TCRalphabeta/CD19-depleted stem cell transplant. All receptors derive from a male patient between 2 and 10 years old who had a stem cell transplant for acute lymphoblastic leukemia, so the T cells may come from the graft donor.

In its sample, this clonotype was seen a few times. The gene calls are TRBV4-3 and TRBJ2-7; TRBD1 matches at 8 bases. From germline, CDR1 is LGHNA and CDR2 YSLEER. The CDR3 consists of 15 residues. J was trimmed by 7 bases and V by 3 bases; bases with no gene match: 11. The CDR3 DNA follows: TGCGCCAGCAGCCAGAGGGGACAGGTTGGGGGGGAGCAGTACTTC. Protein: CASSQRGQVGGEQYF.

This clonotype occurred a few times. The chain is built from TRBV18 and TRBJ1-1, with 9 bases identical to TRBD1. V shed 3 bases, J shed 7 bases, and the junction held 0 bases outside the gene matches. The CDR3 is 12 residues long. Germline CDR1 is KGHSH and CDR2 is LQKENI. This CDR3 reads CASSPTGGEAFF. CDR3 in DNA: TGTGCCAGCTCACCGACAGGGGGTGAAGCTTTCTTT.

This clonotype has more than one count but fewer than ten. The chain carries TRBV4-2 and TRBJ2-7; D uncertain. The V end lost 1 base, the J end lost 2 bases, and 6 bases lay between the germline ends. CDR3 length equals 13 residues. CDR1 and CDR2 from the germline V gene are LGHNA and YNFKEQ. DNA for the CDR3: TGTGCCAGCAGCCAAGGGACCCCCTACGAGCAGTACTTC. This gives the protein CASSQGTPYEQYF.

In its sample, this clonotype was seen a few times. The chain is built from TRBV19 and TRBJ2-2; the match to TRBD2 covers 7 bases. J gave up 4 bases and V 5 bases, and 7 bases lay outside the gene matches. Looked up from germline, CDR1 is LNHDA and CDR2 is SQIVND (reference sequence). The CDR3 has 15 residues. Here the CDR3 reads CASSPLGGSTGELFF. In DNA, the CDR3 is TGTGCCAGTAGTCCCCTCGGGGGGTCCACCGGGGAGCTGTTTTTT.

The CDR3 DNA reads TGTGCCAGCAGCCGACTAGCCTATCAAGGTCGGTCGGAGACCCAGTACTTC. This codes for CASSRLAYQGRSETQYF. The chain combines TRBV7-9 with TRBJ2-5; 7 nucleotides match TRBD2. The CDR3 is 17 amino acids. Germline V gene data show CDR1 as SEHNR and CDR2 as FQNEAQ (reference sequence). The ends lost 5 bases at V and 5 bases at J; junction bases unmatched: 17.

There are a few counts of this clonotype. The chain uses TRBV5-1 and TRBJ2-3; D is possibly TRBD1 (6 bases). V was cut by 3 bases and J by 2 bases, with 16 bases left in between. The CDR3 runs 16 residues. Looked up from germline, CDR1 is SGHRS and CDR2 is YFSETQ. DNA of the CDR3: TGCGCCAGCAGCTCGTCCGGGACACAAACCACAGATACGCAGTATTTT. Protein: CASSSSGTQTTDTQYF.

This clonotype has a handful of counts. This chain connects TRBV10-3 to TRBJ2-1; no definite D call. The CDR3 covers 13 residues. CDR1 is ENHRY and CDR2 is SYGVKD in the germline V gene. V was shortened by 3 bases and J by 9 bases, with 12 bases between the two germline ends. DNA for the CDR3: TGTGCCATCAGTGAAGGTACAGCTGGTGAGCAGTTCTTC. Residues: CAISEGTAGEQFF.

This clonotype was detected a few times. The chain links TRBV28 to TRBJ2-1, with D possibly being TRBD2 (6 bases). CDR3 length equals 14 residues. The V and J ends lost 0 bases and 6 bases respectively, with 9 bases between them. Germline CDR1 MDHEN, CDR2 SYDVKM. CDR3 residues: CASSLWGGSNEQFF. CDR3 sequence (DNA): TGTGCCAGCAGTTTATGGGGAGGCTCCAATGAGCAGTTCTTC.

The J gene is TRBJ2-2, the V gene TRBV28; weak D call: TRBD2 (6 bases). Trimming removed 6 bases at V and 6 bases at J, with 17 bases between. Germline V gene data show CDR1 as MDHEN and CDR2 as SYDVKM. CDR3 length: 15 residues. CDR3 region: CASSPAQTGAGELFF. CDR3 nucleotide sequence: TGTGCCAGCAGCCCCGCGCAGACGGGGGCCGGGGAGCTGTTTTTT.

The V call is TRBV28, the J call TRBJ2-1; D unresolved. Germline loops: CDR1 MDHEN, CDR2 SYDVKM. V was cut by 4 bases and J by 6 bases, with 13 bases left in between. This CDR3 has 14 amino acids. In DNA form, the CDR3 reads TGTGCCAGCAGTTACCTGACCACTTCCAATGAGCAGTTCTTC. Translating gives CASSYLTTSNEQFF.

The chain recombines TRBV4-3 with TRBJ2-5; D gene uncertain. The CDR3 has 11 residues. Trimming stripped 11 bases from V and 4 bases from J, with 11 bases between. Germline CDR1 is LGHNA and CDR2 is YSLEER. CDR3 in amino acids: CAQENGETQYF. Written as DNA, the CDR3 is TGCGCCCAGGAAAATGGAGAGACCCAGTACTTC.

The rearrangement joins TRBV3-1 to TRBJ1-5; D remains ambiguous. Germline CDR1 reads LGHDT; CDR2 reads YNNKEL (reference sequence). The V end lost 0 bases, the J end lost 4 bases, and 10 bases lay between the germline ends. The CDR3 sequence is 15 residues long. The CDR3 loop is CASSQDSGRNQPQHF. In DNA, the CDR3 is TGTGCCAGCAGCCAAGACAGCGGCAGAAATCAGCCCCAGCATTTT.

Only one count was recorded for this clonotype. One end of the junction does not line up with germline, which may come from a read error. The J gene is TRBJ2-1, the V gene TRBV14, with 8 nucleotides matching TRBD2. This CDR3 has 15 residues. Germline V gene lookup returns CDR1 SGHDN and CDR2 FVKESK. Here the CDR3 reads CAGSPPLAGHNEQFF. CDR3 DNA sequence: TGTGCCGGCAGCCCACCGCTAGCGGGCCACAATGAGCAGTTCTTC.

This clonotype was counted many times. The genes are TRBV30 and TRBJ2-5, with a tentative D call TRBD2 (5 bases). Germline V CDR1 and CDR2: GTSNPN, SVGIG (reference sequence). This CDR3 spans 13 amino acids. Trimming removed 3 bases from V and 4 bases from J, with 12 bases in between. The CDR3 reads CAWRDGNRETQYF. The CDR3, as DNA: TGTGCCTGGAGGGACGGGAATCGAGAGACCCAGTACTTC. Using reference TRBV30 and TRBJ2-5 for the parts outside the CDR3, the full variable domain is SQTIHQWPATLVQPVGSPLSLECTVEGTSNPNLYWYRQAAGRGLQLLFYSVGIGQISSEVPQNLSASRPQDRQFILSSKKLLLSDSGFYLCAWRDGNRETQYFGPGTRLLVL.

This clonotype was seen a few times. The CDR3 region is CASSQDRLAGGGETQYF. The CDR3 DNA reads as TGTGCCAGCAGCCAAGATCGCCTAGCGGGAGGGGGGGAGACCCAGTACTTC. The chain links TRBV4-2 to TRBJ2-5; 12 bases match TRBD2. The V segment lost 0 bases and the J segment 5 bases; nucleotides outside the gene matches: 7. This CDR3 contains 17 residues. Germline assignment: CDR1 LGHNA and CDR2 YNFKEQ.

In this sample, this clonotype turned up many times. This chain joins TRBV9 and TRBJ2-2; D possibly corresponds to TRBD2 (5 bases). Trimming took 0 bases from V and 6 from J, leaving 12 bases between them. The CDR3 has 15 amino acids. The germline V gene has CDR1 SGDLS and CDR2 YYNGEE. The CDR3: CASSVGATIAGELFF. The DNA of the CDR3 is TGTGCCAGCAGCGTAGGGGCGACTATAGCCGGGGAGCTGTTTTTT.

This clonotype was picked up a small number of times. This chain joins TRBV12-5 and TRBJ1-5; 7 nucleotides agree with TRBD1. CDR1 LGHNT and CDR2 FRNRAP come from the germline V gene. Trimming cost V 1 base and J 0 bases; bases outside gene matches: 9. This CDR3 contains 18 residues. The CDR3 region is CASGLALTGVYSNQPQHF. The CDR3 DNA reads as TGTGCTAGTGGTTTGGCTCTTACAGGGGTCTATAGCAATCAGCCCCAGCATTTT.

CDR3 sequence (DNA): TGTGCCAGCAGCTTAGACCGCAGGGGGCCCTCCTACGAGCAGTACTTC. This sequence encodes CASSLDRRGPSYEQYF. The chain is built from TRBV11-2 and TRBJ2-7; TRBD1 aligns across 8 bases. This CDR3 is built from 16 residues. The V and J ends lost 0 bases and 0 bases, in that order; junction bases with no gene match: 4. Germline V gene sequence: CDR1 SGHAT, CDR2 FQNNGV.

This clonotype was seen at least ten times. This chain uses TRBV4-3 with TRBJ2-1; 14 bases map to TRBD2. V trimming: 3 bases; J trimming: 8 bases; junction bases outside the gene matches: 0. CDR3 size: 14 residues. Germline CDR1 LGHNA, CDR2 YSLEER. CDR3 sequence reads: CASSQTSGRDEQFF. CDR3 in DNA: TGCGCCAGCAGCCAGACTAGCGGGAGGGATGAGCAGTTCTTC.

The gene calls are TRBV15 and TRBJ2-7, with TRBD2 matching over 12 bases. The germline V gene has CDR1 LNHNV and CDR2 YYDKDF (reference sequence). The trim removed 1 base at V and 7 bases at J, leaving 5 bases unmatched. The CDR3 totals 15 residues. The DNA for the CDR3 is TGTGCCACCAGCAGAGGGACTAGCGGGACCTCGGAGCAGTACTTC. It specifies CATSRGTSGTSEQYF.

This clonotype appeared many times. V is TRBV18 and J is TRBJ2-7; D is tentatively TRBD1 or TRBD2 (5 bases each). Trimming took 0 bases from V and 8 from J, leaving 14 bases between them. Germline CDR1 reads KGHSH; CDR2 reads LQKENI. The CDR3 runs to 14 residues. CDR3 sequence: CASSPPGVGDKQYF. CDR3 nucleotides: TGTGCCAGCTCACCACCGGGGGTTGGTGATAAGCAGTACTTC. Looking up the rest from reference TRBV18 and TRBJ2-7 gives the full variable domain: NAGVMQNPRHLVRRRGQEARLRCSPMKGHSHVYWYRQLPEEGLKFMVYLQKENIIDESGMPKERFSAEFPKEGPSILRIQQVVRGDSAAYFCASSPPGVGDKQYFGPGTRLTVT.

This clonotype was detected a few times. This chain joins TRBV10-3 and TRBJ1-4, with D uncertain. The CDR3 runs 13 residues. The germline gives CDR1 ENHRY, CDR2 SYGVKD. V was cut by 4 bases and J by 6 bases, with 9 bases left in between. The CDR3 loop reads CAISGYSYEKLFF. Written as DNA, the CDR3 is TGTGCCATCAGTGGGTACAGTTATGAAAAACTGTTTTTT.

This chain uses TRBV7-8 with TRBJ2-3; 7 positions agree with TRBD2. The CDR3 has 14 residues. The germline V gene encodes CDR1 SGHVS and CDR2 FQNEAQ. The junction had 9 bases not matched to a gene; V was cut back by 11 bases and J by 1 base. This chain's CDR3 is CACWEGSRTDTQYF. The CDR3 DNA follows: TGTGCCTGTTGGGAGGGGTCCCGCACAGATACGCAGTATTTT.